Each of the 24 T cell receptor beta chains below was sequenced from the same sample in a study of T cell responses to AZD1222 COVID-19 vaccine. Sequenced by immunoSEQ multiplex PCR; TCRdb stores in-frame clones only, minus some. Counted here are 85,000 to 130,000 clones, around nine tenths occurring once; the ten biggest clones make up about 3.1%. Sequencing used peripheral blood, obtained 28 days after the second dose of the MenACWY control vaccine. Receptors were obtained from an adult who received the MenACWY meningococcal vaccine as a control.

V and J are TRBV29-1 and TRBJ2-2; 11 bases map to TRBD2. Germline CDR1 SQVTM, CDR2 ANQGSEA. CDR3 length: 16 amino acids. After removal of 7 bases from V and 1 base from J, the junction contained 8 bases not matched to a gene. This CDR3 is CSAQASGGLNTGELFF. The DNA for the CDR3 is TGCAGCGCCCAGGCTAGCGGGGGGCTGAACACCGGGGAGCTGTTTTTT.

The rearrangement uses TRBV27 and TRBJ1-6; D gene unclear. The V end lost 3 bases, the J end lost 10 bases, and 13 bases lay between the germline ends. This CDR3 region has 14 residues. Germline CDR1 reads MNHEY; CDR2 reads SMNVEV (reference sequence). CDR3 DNA sequence: TGTGCCAGCAGTTTCGGCGGCACTGGGTCACCCCTCCACTTT. Translating gives CASSFGGTGSPLHF.

J is TRBJ2-2 and V is TRBV3-1 (or the pseudogene TRBV3-2); the match to TRBD2 covers 13 bases. Looked up from germline, CDR1 is LGHDT and CDR2 is YNNKEL (reference sequence). Losses at the gene ends were 2 bases for V and 5 bases for J; bases not matched to a gene: 8. This CDR3 spans 18 amino acids. This CDR3 reads CASSQPYTSGGATGELFF. The CDR3 DNA is TGTGCCAGCAGCCAACCCTACACTAGCGGGGGGGCAACCGGGGAGCTGTTTTTT.

This rearrangement joins TRBV23-1 to TRBJ1-6; 7 nucleotides align to TRBD1. TRBV23-1 is an open reading frame, and its role is uncertain. The junction had 15 bases not matched to a gene; V was cut back by 3 bases and J by 7 bases. The CDR3 loop spans 18 amino acids. The CDR3 protein is CASSHRHTGVDRNSPLHF. In DNA form, the CDR3 reads TGCGCCAGCAGTCACCGACATACAGGGGTTGATCGCAATTCACCCCTCCACTTT.

The CDR3 is CASSLGQGGMETQYF. The CDR3 DNA sequence: TGTGCCAGCAGCTTAGGACAGGGTGGTATGGAGACCCAGTACTTC. The chain has TRBV7-6 and TRBJ2-5; TRBD1 matches 7 bases. Losses at the gene ends were 1 base for V and 5 bases for J; bases not matched to a gene: 7. Germline values: CDR1 SGHVS, CDR2 FNYEAQ. This CDR3 has 15 residues.

The chain couples TRBV13 to TRBJ2-3; D is unclear. V dropped 3 bases and J dropped 0 bases, with 4 bases sitting between them. There are 13 residues in the CDR3. CDR1 and CDR2 (germline): PRHDT, FYEKMQ (reference sequence). CDR3: CASSFPSTDTQYF. In DNA form, the CDR3 reads TGTGCCAGCAGCTTCCCTAGCACAGATACGCAGTATTTT.

The chain links TRBV29-1 to TRBJ2-7; D unclear. CDR1 and CDR2 (germline): SQVTM, ANQGSEA. The ends were cut back, 1 base at V and 4 bases at J, with 8 bases in the middle. The CDR3 sequence is 12 residues long. CDR3 residues: CSVEGDVYEQYF. The CDR3 nucleotides read TGCAGCGTTGAAGGGGATGTTTACGAGCAGTACTTC.

The chain employs TRBV5-6 and TRBJ1-1; D is ambiguous. CDR1 is SGHDT, CDR2 YYEEEE, per germline. This CDR3 has 15 residues. The ends were cut back, 1 base at V and 1 base at J, with 11 bases in the middle. CDR3 loop: CASSLLAQQNTEAFF. The CDR3 bases are TGTGCCAGCAGCTTGCTCGCGCAGCAGAACACTGAAGCTTTCTTT.

The chain couples TRBV7-6 to TRBJ2-3; tentatively, D is TRBD1 or TRBD2 (5 bases each). The germline V gene has CDR1 SGHVS and CDR2 FNYEAQ. V gave up 5 bases and J gave up 3 bases, with 30 bases separating them. The CDR3 consists of 20 residues. The CDR3 is CASSLGGDFGVVVSTDTQYF. Here the CDR3 DNA reads TGTGCCAGCAGCCTTGGGGGTGATTTCGGAGTCGTTGTGTCTACAGATACGCAGTATTTT.

Note on this clone: A junction boundary mismatches the germline segment, possibly from a read error. The gene calls are TRBV10-3 and TRBJ2-1; perhaps TRBD2 as D (5 bases). The CDR3 extends over 11 amino acids. The germline CDR1 and CDR2 sequences are ENHRY and SYGVKD. CDR3 nucleotide sequence: TGCGCCGTGGCGGGTAACAATGAGCAGTTCTTC. Amino acid sequence: CAVAGNNEQFF.

The chain uses TRBV5-4 and TRBJ1-4; possible D gene TRBD1, 5 bases. V gave up 3 bases and J gave up 13 bases, with 19 bases separating them. Germline V gene data show CDR1 as SGHNT and CDR2 as YYREEE (reference sequence). This CDR3 has 14 amino acids. CDR3 in amino acids: CASSSVGAKWGLFF. The CDR3 DNA reads TGTGCCAGCAGCTCCGTTGGGGCTAAATGGGGACTGTTTTTT.

The genes are TRBV5-5 and TRBJ1-6; 10 nucleotides match TRBD1. Unmatched junction bases numbered 20, after V lost 7 bases and J lost 4 bases. This CDR3 comprises 20 residues. Looked up from germline, CDR1 is SGHKS and CDR2 is YYEKEE (reference sequence). CDR3 amino acids: CASPSTRRDRGLLYNSPLHF. CDR3 nucleotide sequence: TGTGCCAGCCCCTCAACTCGCCGGGACAGGGGTCTACTATATAATTCACCCCTCCACTTT. Based on the CDR3 plus reference TRBV5-5 and TRBJ1-6, the full variable domain is DAGVTQSPTHLIKTRGQQVTLRCSPISGHKSVSWYQQVLGQGPQFIFQYYEKEERGRGNFPDRFSARQFPNYSSELNVNALLLGDSALYLCASPSTRRDRGLLYNSPLHFGNGTRLTVT.

This chain connects TRBV6-2 or TRBV6-3 to TRBJ2-1; D remains unclear. Trimming shortened V by 5 bases and J by 2 bases, and 13 bases separated the two germline ends. CDR1 is MNHEY and CDR2 is SVGEGT in the germline V gene. The CDR3 has 15 amino acids. The CDR3 here is CASSDQIPPYNEQFF. CDR3 bases: TGTGCCAGCAGTGACCAGATCCCCCCCTACAATGAGCAGTTCTTC.

The gene calls are TRBV4-1 and TRBJ2-1; possible D gene TRBD2, 5 bases. Trimming left V 1 base short and J 3 bases short, with 16 bases between. The CDR3 totals 17 residues. Germline V lookup: CDR1 MGHRA, CDR2 YSYEKL. The CDR3 loop reads CASSQGRAGQDYNEQFF. The DNA of the CDR3 is TGCGCCAGCAGCCAAGGAAGGGCGGGCCAGGACTACAATGAGCAGTTCTTC.

This chain connects TRBV29-1 to TRBJ2-2; D perhaps matches TRBD1 (6 bases). The ends were cut back, 6 bases at V and 2 bases at J, with 13 bases in the middle. Germline lookup yields CDR1 SQVTM and CDR2 ANQGSEA. There are 14 residues in the CDR3. The CDR3 loop is CSVTGTPNTGELFF. In nucleotides, the CDR3 is TGCAGCGTCACCGGGACACCAAACACCGGGGAGCTGTTTTTT.

The CDR3 DNA follows: TGTGCCACCAGTGACTGGACACGGAACTATGGCTACACCTTC. Residues: CATSDWTRNYGYTF. The chain carries TRBV24-1 and TRBJ1-2; D might be TRBD1 (5 bases). CDR1 and CDR2 from the germline V gene are KGHDR and SFDVKD. V was cut by 4 bases and J by 2 bases, with 10 bases left in between. There are 14 residues in the CDR3.

The rearrangement links TRBV28 to TRBJ1-5; tentative D call: TRBD1 (6 bases). Trimming removed 3 bases from V and 9 bases from J, with 15 bases in between. Germline V gene sequence: CDR1 MDHEN, CDR2 SYDVKM. This CDR3 has 14 residues. This CDR3 is CASSFTGAGRPQHF. The CDR3 nucleotides are TGTGCCAGCAGTTTCACGGGGGCCGGGCGGCCCCAGCATTTT.

The J gene is TRBJ2-5, the V gene TRBV19, with TRBD2 matching 11 bases. Germline CDR1 is LNHDA and CDR2 is SQIVND (reference sequence). The V segment lost 5 bases and the J segment 2 bases; nucleotides outside the gene matches: 10. The CDR3 covers 17 residues. CDR3 sequence reads: CASSPSLAGGPQETQYF. CDR3 nucleotide sequence: TGTGCCAGTAGTCCGTCGCTAGCGGGGGGCCCACAAGAGACCCAGTACTTC.

V is TRBV5-3 and J is TRBJ2-7; 8 nucleotides line up with TRBD1. TRBV5-3 is given ORF status, its function remaining uncertain. V shed 9 bases and J 4 bases; nucleotides not matched to a gene: 21. The CDR3 is 17 residues long. The CDR3, as DNA: TGTGCCAAAAACCGGGACAGGACTAAAACAGGGGGTTACGAGCAGTACTTC. Its translation is CAKNRDRTKTGGYEQYF.

This clone was detected only once. The J gene is TRBJ1-4, the V gene TRBV15, with unresolved D. Germline assignment: CDR1 LNHNV and CDR2 YYDKDF (reference sequence). The length of the CDR3 is 13 residues. The ends were cut back, 1 base at V and 8 bases at J, with 8 bases in the middle. The CDR3: CATSRAGREKLFF. CDR3 in DNA: TGTGCCACCAGCAGAGCAGGCCGAGAAAAACTGTTTTTT.

The chain joins TRBV15 to TRBJ1-5; 7 bases align to TRBD1. Trimming at V came to 4 bases and at J to 9 bases, leaving 9 bases not matched to a gene. The CDR3 is made up of 14 amino acids. The germline CDR1 and CDR2 sequences are LNHNV and YYDKDF (reference sequence). CDR3 residues: CATSIDRVGPPQHF. In DNA form, the CDR3 reads TGTGCCACCAGCATTGACAGGGTAGGTCCGCCCCAGCATTTT.

This chain uses TRBV5-1 with TRBJ1-1; 8 bases match TRBD1. Germline values: CDR1 SGHRS, CDR2 YFSETQ. The junction had 6 bases not matched to a gene; V was cut back by 7 bases and J by 1 base. The CDR3 covers 14 residues. The CDR3 DNA reads TGCGCCAGCTGCTCGACAGGGGCGAACACTGAAGCTTTCTTT. Protein: CASCSTGANTEAFF.

The rearrangement links TRBV18 to TRBJ1-3; perhaps TRBD1 as D (5 bases). The V gene lost 2 bases and the J gene lost 0 bases, with 11 bases spanning the gap. Germline loops: CDR1 KGHSH, CDR2 LQKENI. The CDR3 extends over 16 amino acids. CDR3 DNA: TGTGCCAGCTCACCAAACGGACAAGTCTCTGGAAACACCATATATTTT. Encoded protein: CASSPNGQVSGNTIYF.

This chain connects TRBV6-4 to TRBJ2-7; perhaps TRBD1 as D (5 bases). This CDR3 spans 14 amino acids. V gave up 2 bases and J gave up 2 bases, with 10 bases separating them. Germline V gene lookup returns CDR1 MRHNA and CDR2 SNTAGT. The CDR3 bases are TGTGCCAGCAGTGACAGACAGAAGACCTACGAGCAGTACTTC. It specifies CASSDRQKTYEQYF.